Below are 30 T cell receptor beta chains sequenced from a single sample in a study of blood T cell repertoires in COVID-19. Clones were sequenced by immunoSEQ multiplex PCR, and TCRdb holds only the in-frame ones, with some missing. The table lists over 60,000 clones, more than 75% of them singletons. Sequences were obtained from peripheral blood. These receptors all stem from a man aged 65 to 85 with acute or convalescent COVID-19.

This chain links TRBV5-1 with TRBJ2-1; tentative D call: TRBD1 (6 bases). This CDR3 comprises 14 residues. CDR1 and CDR2 from the germline V gene are SGHRS and YFSETQ. Trimming took 6 bases from V and 6 from J, leaving 16 bases between them. The CDR3 loop is CASTYTGSFNEQFF. The CDR3 nucleotides are TGCGCCAGCACATATACAGGGAGTTTCAATGAGCAGTTCTTC. Variable domain in full (rest from reference TRBV5-1 and TRBJ2-1): KAGVTQTPRYLIKTRGQQVTLSCSPISGHRSVSWYQQTPGQGLQFLFEYFSETQRNKGNFPGRFSGRQFSNSRSEMNVSTLELGDSALYLCASTYTGSFNEQFFGPGTRLTVL.

This clone was picked up one time. The rearrangement uses TRBV6-5 and TRBJ1-2, with no clear D. Per the germline V gene, CDR1 is MNHEY and CDR2 is SVGAGI. CDR3 length: 15 amino acids. The germline V and J ends were trimmed by 0 bases and 4 bases, with 12 bases remaining between them. CDR3 in amino acids: CASSYSGSLLYGYTF. CDR3 in DNA: TGTGCCAGCAGTTACTCGGGCAGCCTCCTCTATGGCTACACCTTC.

V is TRBV12-3 or TRBV12-4 and J is TRBJ2-7; D unclear. The CDR3 is 12 residues long. The germline V and J ends were trimmed by 3 bases and 3 bases, with 6 bases remaining between them. In nucleotides, the CDR3 is TGTGCCAGCAGTTTTTCGGGCTACGAGCAGTACTTC. Residues: CASSFSGYEQYF.

This clone has just a few counts. The chain carries TRBV2 and TRBJ2-5; D gene ambiguous. Trimming removed 4 bases from V and 4 bases from J, with 7 bases in between. The CDR3 has 12 amino acids. Per germline, CDR1 SNHLY and CDR2 FYNNEI. The CDR3 DNA sequence: TGTGCCAGCAGTGGAGGCGCAGAGACCCAGTACTTC. As protein: CASSGGAETQYF.

The rearrangement links TRBV7-9 to TRBJ2-1, with 11 bases that match TRBD2. V gave up 5 bases and J gave up 13 bases; unmatched junction bases: 10. The CDR3 is 14 residues long. From germline, CDR1 is SEHNR and CDR2 FQNEAQ (reference sequence). The CDR3 nucleotides are TGTGCCAGCAGCGTTACTAGCGGGAGAATCTTCCAGTTCTTC. Translating it yields CASSVTSGRIFQFF. The full variable domain, its missing parts supplied by reference TRBV7-9 and TRBJ2-1, is DTGVSQNPRHKITKRGQNVTFRCDPISEHNRLYWYRQTLGQGPEFLTYFQNEAQLEKSRLLSDRFSAERPKGSFSTLEIQRTEQGDSAMYLCASSVTSGRIFQFFGPGTRLTVL.

This clone was seen only once. The chain combines TRBV3-1 (or the pseudogene TRBV3-2) with TRBJ2-7, with D unresolved. There are 16 residues in the CDR3. Germline assignment: CDR1 LGHDT and CDR2 YNNKEL (reference sequence). The V and J ends lost 0 bases and 0 bases respectively, with 12 bases between them. The CDR3 DNA is TGTGCCAGCAGCCAAGATTTAGTCAAATTCTCCTACGAGCAGTACTTC. This sequence encodes CASSQDLVKFSYEQYF.

This clone was counted a single time. The CDR3 loop reads CASSEVAREQYF. The CDR3 coding sequence is TGTGCCAGCAGTGAGGTCGCACGGGAGCAGTACTTC. This sequence joins TRBV25-1 and TRBJ2-7; no firm D call. Germline loops: CDR1 MGHDK, CDR2 SYGVNS. This CDR3 is 12 amino acids long. Trimming shortened V by 3 bases and J by 7 bases, and 10 bases separated the two germline ends.

The chain carries TRBV7-2 and TRBJ2-7, with 7 bases identical to TRBD2. Germline loops: CDR1 SGHTA, CDR2 FQGNSA. The CDR3 has 13 residues. CDR3 nucleotide sequence: TGTGTAAGCTTTGGCGGGGGAACCTACGAGCAGTACTTC. It codes for CVSFGGGTYEQYF.

The chain is built from TRBV19 and TRBJ1-5, with unresolved D. Germline CDR1 LNHDA, CDR2 SQIVND (reference sequence). The CDR3 is 15 amino acids. Between the trimmed V and J ends, which lost 2 bases and 6 bases, there was a span of 14 bases. The DNA for the CDR3 is TGTGCCAGTAGTATATCCTTCCAAGGAGGTCAGCCCCAGCATTTT. Encoded protein: CASSISFQGGQPQHF.

Concerning this clone: Other DNA sequences from this sample encode an identical CDR3 as well. The V and J genes are TRBV15 and TRBJ1-4, with D possibly TRBD1 on 5 matching bases. The CDR3 is 13 amino acids. CDR1 is LNHNV, CDR2 YYDKDF, per germline (reference sequence). V gave up 1 base and J gave up 5 bases, with 5 bases separating them. The CDR3 DNA follows: TGTGCCACCAGCAGAGGGGGCAATGAAAAACTGTTTTTT. This sequence encodes CATSRGGNEKLFF.

The V and J genes are TRBV11-2 and TRBJ2-7; 9 nucleotides align to TRBD2. The V gene end was trimmed by 3 bases and the J gene end by 6 bases; junction bases not matched to a gene: 12. CDR1 is SGHAT and CDR2 is FQNNGV in the germline V gene. The CDR3 covers 16 residues. CDR3 region: CASSFLIGGRAVEQYF. In DNA, the CDR3 is TGTGCCAGCAGCTTTCTTATCGGCGGGAGGGCCGTCGAGCAGTACTTC.

The V and J genes are TRBV28 and TRBJ2-7; TRBD1 agrees at 11 bases. Per the germline V gene, CDR1 is MDHEN and CDR2 is SYDVKM. The ends lost 5 bases at V and 4 bases at J; junction bases unmatched: 7. The CDR3 is 15 amino acids. The CDR3 coding sequence is TGTGCCAGCAGTCGCCCCGGGACAGGGGGATACGAGCAGTACTTC. Residues: CASSRPGTGGYEQYF.

The genes are TRBV5-4 and TRBJ1-3; 11 bases are shared with TRBD1. CDR3 size: 16 residues. CDR1 is SGHNT, CDR2 YYREEE, per germline (reference sequence). Trimming at V came to 0 bases and at J to 2 bases, leaving 1 base not matched to a gene. The CDR3: CASSLAGQGAGNTIYF. DNA of the CDR3: TGTGCCAGCAGCTTGGCGGGACAGGGGGCTGGAAACACCATATATTTT.

The gene calls are TRBV7-9 and TRBJ2-1, with 10 bases that match TRBD2. Germline trimming cut 0 bases from V and 4 bases from J; bases unmatched to any gene: 6. The CDR3 length is 17 residues. CDR1 SEHNR and CDR2 FQNEAQ come from the germline V gene (reference sequence). The CDR3: CASSLAAVTSGYNEQFF. Written as DNA, the CDR3 is TGTGCCAGCAGCTTAGCAGCCGTGACTAGCGGGTACAATGAGCAGTTCTTC.

The chain uses TRBV5-4 and TRBJ2-7; D possibly corresponds to TRBD2 (6 bases). The CDR3 totals 15 residues. V lost 2 bases to trimming and J lost 6 bases, with 18 bases between them. Germline values: CDR1 SGHNT, CDR2 YYREEE (reference sequence). CDR3 sequence: CASSLGGVRGSEQYF. In DNA, the CDR3 is TGTGCCAGCAGCTTAGGTGGGGTGCGGGGTTCCGAGCAGTACTTC.

The chain links TRBV29-1 to TRBJ1-1, with D unclear. This CDR3 has 14 amino acids. Germline loops: CDR1 SQVTM, CDR2 ANQGSEA. Deletions cut 7 bases from V and 2 bases from J, with 17 bases between. CDR3 protein: CSARLTMGNTEAFF. CDR3 DNA: TGCAGCGCCCGCCTTACTATGGGTAACACTGAAGCTTTCTTT.

The chain uses TRBV9 and TRBJ1-2; 9 nucleotides align to TRBD1. CDR1 is SGDLS, CDR2 YYNGEE, per germline. The V gene end was trimmed by 3 bases and the J gene end by 7 bases; junction bases not matched to a gene: 7. This CDR3 is built from 14 residues. CDR3 region: CASSAGTGLPGYTF. CDR3 nucleotides: TGTGCCAGCAGCGCAGGGACAGGGCTCCCTGGCTACACCTTC. Using reference TRBV9 and TRBJ1-2 for the parts outside the CDR3, the full variable domain is DSGVTQTPKHLITATGQRVTLRCSPRSGDLSVYWYQQSLDQGLQFLIQYYNGEERAKGNILERFSAQQFPDLHSELNLSSLELGDSALYFCASSAGTGLPGYTFGSGTRLTVV.

V usage is TRBV3-1 (or the pseudogene TRBV3-2) and J usage is TRBJ1-1; maybe TRBD1 (6 bases). Germline loops: CDR1 LGHDT, CDR2 YNNKEL (reference sequence). V gave up 2 bases and J gave up 1 base, with 8 bases separating them. The CDR3 loop spans 14 amino acids. The DNA of the CDR3 is TGTGCCAGCAGCCAACCGACAGGGAACACTGAAGCTTTCTTT. Amino acids: CASSQPTGNTEAFF.

The chain joins TRBV7-9 to TRBJ2-7; TRBD2 matches at 8 bases. Germline CDR1 SEHNR, CDR2 FQNEAQ (reference sequence). After removal of 4 bases from V and 2 bases from J, the junction contained 4 bases not matched to a gene. The CDR3 loop spans 14 amino acids. The CDR3 nucleotides are TGTGCCAGCAGCTACACTAGCGGTGCCTACGAGCAGTACTTC. It yields the protein CASSYTSGAYEQYF.

This sequence joins TRBV3-1 (or the pseudogene TRBV3-2) and TRBJ2-5, with D possibly matching TRBD1 (5 bases). The germline V and J ends were trimmed by 4 bases and 4 bases, with 10 bases remaining between them. Germline loops: CDR1 LGHDT, CDR2 YNNKEL (reference sequence). The CDR3 contains 13 residues. The CDR3: CASSPQGSETQYF. Here the CDR3 DNA reads TGTGCCAGCAGCCCTCAGGGTTCAGAGACCCAGTACTTC.

The chain carries TRBV3-1 (or the pseudogene TRBV3-2) and TRBJ1-3; TRBD1 agrees at 12 bases. CDR1 is LGHDT and CDR2 is YNNKEL in the germline V gene (reference sequence). Germline trimming cut 4 bases from V and 3 bases from J; bases unmatched to any gene: 4. The CDR3 sequence is 16 residues long. CDR3 sequence reads: CASSLGTGGVGNTIYF. The CDR3 DNA sequence: TGTGCCAGCAGCCTTGGGACAGGGGGCGTTGGAAACACCATATATTTT.

This chain links TRBV7-9 with TRBJ1-2, with D possibly TRBD1 on 5 matching bases. The V end was cut by 5 bases, the J end by 9 bases, with 19 bases between. From germline, CDR1 is SEHNR and CDR2 FQNEAQ (reference sequence). The CDR3 length is 14 residues. The CDR3 bases are TGTGCCAGCAGCCCGCCTGTTGACAGTGTAAGCTACACCTTC. It is translated as CASSPPVDSVSYTF.

The genes are TRBV5-6 and TRBJ2-1; the D gene is possibly TRBD2 (6 bases). V was cut by 2 bases and J by 3 bases, with 15 bases left in between. Germline loops: CDR1 SGHDT, CDR2 YYEEEE. The CDR3 runs 16 residues. The CDR3 spells CASSFRASEFYNEQFF. The CDR3 nucleotides read TGTGCCAGCAGCTTTCGGGCTAGCGAGTTCTACAATGAGCAGTTCTTC.

This chain links TRBV7-2 with TRBJ2-5; possibly TRBD1 for D (6 bases). Germline assignment: CDR1 SGHTA and CDR2 FQGNSA. The CDR3 is 13 residues long. The ends were cut back, 6 bases at V and 5 bases at J, with 13 bases in the middle. CDR3 amino acids: CASRLQGPETQYF. The CDR3 nucleotides read TGTGCCAGCAGGCTACAGGGTCCGGAGACCCAGTACTTC.

The chain carries TRBV7-9 and TRBJ1-4; D gene unclear. V was cut by 1 base and J by 7 bases, with 13 bases left in between. The CDR3 is 15 amino acids. CDR1 is SEHNR and CDR2 is FQNEAQ in the germline V gene (reference sequence). CDR3 protein: CASSLVTGVGEKLFF. DNA for the CDR3: TGTGCCAGCAGCTTAGTCACCGGGGTGGGTGAAAAACTGTTTTTT.

The rearrangement uses TRBV10-2 and TRBJ1-2; 11 nucleotides match TRBD1. Germline V gene lookup returns CDR1 WSHSY and CDR2 SAAADI. V shed 4 bases and J 8 bases; nucleotides not matched to a gene: 6. The CDR3 spans 14 residues. The CDR3 region has the DNA TGCGCCAGCAGTGCGACGGACAGGGGGCTCGGCTACACCTTC. Protein sequence: CASSATDRGLGYTF.

This sequence joins TRBV5-4 and TRBJ1-1; D not resolved. V was cut by 4 bases and J by 4 bases, with 11 bases left in between. The CDR3 is made up of 13 amino acids. Germline lookup yields CDR1 SGHNT and CDR2 YYREEE (reference sequence). CDR3 protein: CASSGRGFTEAFF. The CDR3, as DNA: TGTGCCAGCAGCGGCAGAGGTTTCACTGAAGCTTTCTTT.

V gene TRBV7-2 combines with J gene TRBJ2-3; the D is unclear. The CDR3 totals 15 residues. The V and J ends lost 6 bases and 0 bases respectively, with 13 bases between them. Germline V gives CDR1 SGHTA, CDR2 FQGNSA. The CDR3, as DNA: TGTGCCAGCAGTTCCGGGTCCGTCAGCACAGATACGCAGTATTTT. Translation: CASSSGSVSTDTQYF.

The CDR3 DNA follows: TGTGCCAGCAGACAGACAGGGGGGTCCTACAATGAGCAGTTCTTC. Translation gives CASRQTGGSYNEQFF. V and J are TRBV2 and TRBJ2-1; 9 bases are shared with TRBD1. The germline V gene has CDR1 SNHLY and CDR2 FYNNEI. There are 15 residues in the CDR3. Losses at the gene ends were 6 bases for V and 1 base for J; bases not matched to a gene: 4.

This clone was recorded once. The rearrangement uses TRBV24-1 and TRBJ2-1; 13 nucleotides match TRBD2. The CDR3 has 19 amino acids. CDR1 is KGHDR, CDR2 SFDVKD, per germline. V lost 2 bases to trimming and J lost 3 bases; unmatched junction nucleotides: 9. This CDR3 reads CATSDSGGLAGAFYNEQFF. Written as DNA, the CDR3 is TGTGCCACCAGTGATTCAGGCGGACTAGCGGGAGCTTTCTACAATGAGCAGTTCTTC.